Detailed here is one T cell receptor beta chain. This entry belongs to a study of blood T cell repertoires in COVID-19. Study information: The study drew acute and convalescent COVID-19 samples from the United States, Italy and Spain. Sources were T cells, B-cell-depleted T cells, or PBMCs; the material itself was cDNA or gDNA.

CDR1 and CDR2 (germline): LNHDA, SQIVND (reference sequence). The V end lost 5 bases, the J end lost 0 bases, and 11 bases lay between the germline ends. The CDR3 is 16 residues long. Using immunoSEQ multiplex PCR, the repertoire was profiled, and TCRdb retains in-frame clones only, with some absent. This table holds around 99,000 clones, 60% to 85% found once. This receptor was obtained from a human donor in a cohort sampled during active or convalescent COVID-19. This chain links TRBV19 with TRBJ2-6, with a possible D match to TRBD2 (5 bases). The material sequenced was peripheral blood. CDR3 coding DNA: TGTGCCAGTAGTCTAGGACGGGGCTCTGGGGCCAACGTCCTGACTTTC. It specifies CASSLGRGSGANVLTF.